Here is one TCR beta chain with its context. This sample is part of a study of technical replicates of blood from a handful of donors. Produced via immunoSEQ multiplex PCR; TCRdb's table is partial and in-frame only. The sample yields some 87,000 clones, 97% seen once. The CDR3 sequence is 17 residues long. The V gene lost 4 bases and the J gene lost 4 bases, with 21 bases spanning the gap. Germline lookup yields CDR1 SGHRS and CDR2 YFSETQ. The chain couples TRBV5-1 to TRBJ1-3, with D possibly being TRBD1 (6 bases). This sequence was found in a human donor in good health. The sequenced sample consisted of T cells isolated from PBMCs. CDR3 loop: CASSPTPNQGSGNTIYF. As DNA, the CDR3 is TGCGCCAGCAGCCCGACCCCGAACCAGGGGAGCGGAAACACCATATATTTT.